The present T cell receptor (beta chain) was sequenced within a study of blood T cell repertoires in COVID-19 (dated by TCRdb to the early 2020s). Notes on the research overall: Samples covering the acute and convalescent phases of COVID-19 were provided by collaborators in the United States, Italy and Spain. The repertoires were made available in a free public database intended to serve as a resource for research on the immune response to SARS-CoV-2. The dataset comprised deeply sampled blood TCRbeta repertoires from subjects exposed to, actively infected with, or recovered from COVID-19. The sample metadata nearly always contained a de-identified subject ID, COVID-19 status, age in years and sex. Samples came from the ongoing ImmuneRACE study (first 160 participants) plus 1,254 subjects from 6 global collaborators. The material from the prospective study consisted of cDNA or gDNA derived from T cells, B-cell-depleted T cells, or PBMCs. Where available, HLA class I and class II types were obtained from metadata supplied by the sample provider rather than from assay-based typing. General conclusions and limits of the study: The quantity of clinical and demographic metadata differed by source and by participant and was supplied without curation.

On this clone: Its antigen has not been determined. The sample holds no much larger clone one base away, and base qualities are not on file.

Whole blood was collected in K2EDTA tubes by collaborating institutions according to the institutions' own protocols. For TCRbeta analysis, collaborator samples were shipped as frozen whole blood, as isolated PBMCs, or as DNA extracted from either sample type. The immunoSEQ Assay, a bias-controlled multiplex PCR, was used to amplify TCRbeta CDR3 regions from genomic DNA. The paper's data handling went like this. Nucleated cell counts per sample were estimated from amplification of reference gene primers within the assay. Sequence reads were collapsed and filtered to measure the absolute abundance of every unique TCRbeta CDR3 rearrangement. Productive Simpson clonality was computed per sample as the square root of Simpson's diversity index over productive rearrangements. Sourced from immuneACCESS, this table was stored by TCRdb with only in-frame sequences that have V and J called. A share of the clones is absent; for the studies checked, an unresolved V gene accounts for under half, and the remainder has no known explanation. V, J and clone size are those of that table, while D and trimming were read from the DNA. The sample table records over 120,000 clones; roughly 76% of these occur just once. The ten largest clones take up approximately 9% of the sample.

The sequenced sample consisted of peripheral blood. The clonotype was recovered from a woman in her fifties or sixties with active or convalescent COVID-19.

The CDR3 protein sequence reads: CASSLVAGPTYEQYF. At the DNA level, the sequence is TGCGCCAGCAGCTTGGTGGCGGGACCCACCTACGAGCAGTACTTC. Rearrangement joined TRBV5-1 to TRBJ2-7, with a weak D call of TRBD2 (6 bases match). V is reduced by 0 bases and J by 2 bases, leaving a spacing of 12 bases between them. Reading the germline V gene gives CDR1 SGHRS and CDR2 YFSETQ. The CDR3 has 15 amino acids, counting the end cysteine and phenylalanine. Just the 45-base CDR3 DNA is kept, in frame starting at base 1. The full variable domain, with segments outside the CDR3 supplied by the reference TRBV5-1 and TRBJ2-7 proteins, appears as KAGVTQTPRYLIKTRGQQVTLSCSPISGHRSVSWYQQTPGQGLQFLFEYFSETQRNKGNFPGRFSGRQFSNSRSEMNVSTLELGDSALYLCASSLVAGPTYEQYFGPGTRLTVT.